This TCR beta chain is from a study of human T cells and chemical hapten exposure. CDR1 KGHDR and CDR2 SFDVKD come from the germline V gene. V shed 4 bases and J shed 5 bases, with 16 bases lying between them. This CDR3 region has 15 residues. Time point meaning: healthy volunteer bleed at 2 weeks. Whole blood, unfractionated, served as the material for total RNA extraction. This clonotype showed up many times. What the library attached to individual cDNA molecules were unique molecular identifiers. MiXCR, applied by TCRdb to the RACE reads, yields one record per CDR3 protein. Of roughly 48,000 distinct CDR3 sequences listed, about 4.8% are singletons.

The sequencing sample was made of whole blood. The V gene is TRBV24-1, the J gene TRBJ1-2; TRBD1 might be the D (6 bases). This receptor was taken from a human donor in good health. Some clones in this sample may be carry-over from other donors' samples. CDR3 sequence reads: CATSDTGRSGYGYTF. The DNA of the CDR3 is TGTGCCACCAGTGACACAGGGAGGTCGGGGTATGGCTACACCTTC.